The rows below give T cell receptor beta chains drawn from one sample of a study of CD8 T cells in ankylosing spondylitis. TCRdb recomputed calls from the 5' RACE reads with MiXCR, one row per CDR3 protein. The sample holds approximately 540,000 distinct CDR3 sequences, about 13% seen once. The sequenced material came from blood, either unsorted or a sorted T cell fraction (not recorded which). Receptors originate from a male donor with ankylosing spondylitis. Both conserved end residues are trimmed from each CDR3. Size is stated for part of the rows, as once, few or many counts, or as a class when the clone is expanded.

TRBV24-1	few	ATSDPAGVYTGELF
TRBV5-1	NA	ASSFGREGRNEQF
TRBV9	few	ASSAAGANVLT
TRBV7-6	NA	ASSPTAMRSSGRREQY
TRBV12-3/TRBV12-4	many	ASSFDRGSGGELF
TRBV11-2	many	ASSSLAGAYNEQF
TRBV15	few	ATSRRQGRFYEQY
TRBV29-1	few	SVEQTGAPTEAF
TRBV7-9	few	ASTSWVNTEAF
TRBV12-3/TRBV12-4	NA	ASTSQNIQY
TRBV6-5	many	ASSYSSGGSNQPQH
TRBV20-1	few	SARGAGRGNEQF
TRBV5-1	NA	ASSAGFTSTDTQY
TRBV5-1	few	ASSPQGAGDNEQF
TRBV9	NA	ASSVTSGRAVDTQY
TRBV20-1	few	SAREGGNSPLH
TRBV18	NA	ASSSRQGVNNEQF
TRBV6-5	few	ASSFTKRNEQF
TRBV5-1	few	ASSGDNYEQY
TRBV7-8	NA	ASSLRPPVETQY
TRBV11-3	NA	ASSLPTGLAGANEQF
TRBV27	few	ASSWNRELKQQY
TRBV5-5	NA	ASSLSGWGEKLF
TRBV7-2	NA	ASSLVILDGYT
TRBV15	NA	ATSRDVGTDTQY
TRBV25-1	NA	ASRSQETQY
TRBV7-8	many	ASSRPERRVNEAF